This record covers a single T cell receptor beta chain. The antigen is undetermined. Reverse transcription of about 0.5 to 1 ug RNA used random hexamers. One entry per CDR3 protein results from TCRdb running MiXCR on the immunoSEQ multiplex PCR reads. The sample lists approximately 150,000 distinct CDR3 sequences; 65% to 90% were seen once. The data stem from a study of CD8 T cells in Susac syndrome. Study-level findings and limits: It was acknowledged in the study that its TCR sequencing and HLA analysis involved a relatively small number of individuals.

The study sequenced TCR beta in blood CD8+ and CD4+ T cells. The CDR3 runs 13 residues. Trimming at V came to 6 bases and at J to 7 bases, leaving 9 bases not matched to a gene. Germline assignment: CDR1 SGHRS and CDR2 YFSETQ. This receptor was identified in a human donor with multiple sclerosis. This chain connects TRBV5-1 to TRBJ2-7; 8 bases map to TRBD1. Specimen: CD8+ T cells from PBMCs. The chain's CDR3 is CASNGRGPGEQYF. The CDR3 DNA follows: TGCGCCAGCAACGGCAGGGGGCCGGGGGAGCAGTACTTC.